Below, 17 T cell receptor beta chains from the same sample are listed, as sequenced in a study of post-analysis software for immune sequencing data. Study results and caveats: Controls showed lower frequencies than patients for five TRBV segments, and TRBV5-6, TRBV5-1 and TRBV20-1 were among these.

The antigens these receptors bind are not known. TCR beta libraries were prepared from cDNA with unique molecular identifiers. MiXCR, applied by TCRdb to the PCR reads, yields one record per CDR3 protein. Among hundreds of thousands of distinct CDR3 sequences listed, approximately 60% were seen once. The sequencing sample was made of blood. Receptors originate from a girl aged 2 to 9 with multiple sclerosis.

This clonotype came up a few times. The V call is TRBV3-1, the J call TRBJ2-1, with 9 bases matching TRBD1. The germline CDR1 and CDR2 sequences are LGHDT and YNNKEL (reference sequence). V was pared by 0 bases and J by 7 bases, with 7 bases of the junction left unmatched. The CDR3 spans 16 residues. CDR3 protein: CASSQDPGQGRNEQFF. The CDR3 region has the DNA TGTGCCAGCAGCCAAGACCCCGGACAGGGGAGGAATGAGCAGTTCTTC.

This chain joins TRBV4-1 and TRBJ2-4; TRBD2 matches 9 bases. The germline V gene has CDR1 MGHRA and CDR2 YSYEKL. With 0 bases clipped from V and 4 bases from J, the junction kept 13 bases outside the gene matches. CDR3 length: 19 residues. CDR3 in DNA: TGCGCCAGCAGCCAAGACCAGGGTTGGCGGGAGGGAGGGAAAAACATTCAGTACTTC. Protein: CASSQDQGWREGGKNIQYF.

V gene TRBV6-6 combines with J gene TRBJ1-2; D may be TRBD1 (6 bases). Trimming shortened V by 2 bases and J by 7 bases, and 14 bases separated the two germline ends. From germline, CDR1 is MNHNY and CDR2 SVGAGI (reference sequence). The CDR3 consists of 14 residues. CDR3 nucleotide sequence: TGTGCCAGCAGTTACGAACCGGGGGCGAGTGGCTACACCTTC. Protein: CASSYEPGASGYTF.

The chain uses TRBV7-8 and TRBJ2-7; D is uncertain. The germline V gene encodes CDR1 SGHVS and CDR2 FQNEAQ. The length of the CDR3 is 13 residues. V shed 1 base and J shed 6 bases, with 10 bases lying between them. Here the CDR3 DNA reads TGTGCCAGCAGCTTAGAGGGCGGCGCCGAGCAGTACTTC. This translates into CASSLEGGAEQYF.

About this clonotype: Mismatch with germline at one junction end may stem from a read error. This chain uses TRBV6-5 with TRBJ2-5; 8 bases fit TRBD1. CDR1 is MNHEY, CDR2 SVGAGI, per germline. The CDR3 consists of 14 residues. The CDR3 reads CASSYSDRALAQYF. CDR3 DNA: TGTGCCAGTAGTTACTCGGACAGGGCCTTGGCCCAGTACTTC.

J is TRBJ2-3 and V is TRBV29-1; weak D call: TRBD2 (5 bases). The CDR3 totals 12 residues. From germline, CDR1 is SQVTM and CDR2 ANQGSEA. Trimming removed 7 bases at V and 8 bases at J, with 16 bases between. CDR3 in DNA: TGCAGCGCCCCGTCAGACCGGGGTACGCAGTATTTT. The encoded protein is CSAPSDRGTQYF.

V gene TRBV3-1 combines with J gene TRBJ2-5; 15 bases match TRBD2. The CDR3 runs 16 residues. The junction had 5 bases not matched to a gene; V was cut back by 4 bases and J by 5 bases. The germline CDR1 and CDR2 sequences are LGHDT and YNNKEL (reference sequence). CDR3 region: CASSPGTSGGKETQYF. The DNA for the CDR3 is TGTGCCAGCAGCCCCGGGACTAGCGGGGGGAAGGAGACCCAGTACTTC.

This rearrangement joins TRBV20-1 to TRBJ2-5, with D uncertain. The J call is in doubt because the DNA end fits TRBJ2-1 better. This CDR3 is 11 amino acids long. Per germline, CDR1 DFQATT and CDR2 SNEGSKA (reference sequence). CDR3: CSPRYQETQFF. CDR3 sequence (DNA): TGCAGCCCAAGGTACCAAGAGACCCAGTTCTTC.

This rearrangement joins TRBV29-1 to TRBJ2-1; possible D gene TRBD1, 5 bases. This CDR3 is built from 12 residues. Trimming removed 7 bases from V and 6 bases from J, with 13 bases in between. Germline lookup yields CDR1 SQVTM and CDR2 ANQGSEA. The CDR3 spells CSATGQGNEQFF. In DNA form, the CDR3 reads TGCAGCGCCACTGGGCAGGGCAATGAGCAGTTCTTC.

This chain connects TRBV20-1 to TRBJ2-6; D gene unclear. The CDR3 is made up of 13 amino acids. V shed 3 bases and J shed 0 bases, with 3 bases lying between them. Germline V gene sequence: CDR1 DFQATT, CDR2 SNEGSKA (reference sequence). CDR3 protein: CSASVSGANVLTF. The CDR3, as DNA: TGCAGTGCTAGTGTCTCTGGGGCCAACGTCCTGACTTTC.

The chain recombines TRBV4-1 with TRBJ2-1; TRBD2 matches at 12 bases. This CDR3 region has 16 residues. The germline gives CDR1 MGHRA, CDR2 YSYEKL. J was trimmed by 12 bases and V by 0 bases; bases with no gene match: 9. CDR3: CASSQDLGLAGGVQFF. CDR3 DNA: TGCGCCAGCAGCCAAGATCTTGGCCTAGCGGGAGGGGTGCAGTTCTTC.

This clonotype was counted between two and nine times. The CDR3 sequence: CASSLSQPTDTQYF. CDR3 DNA: TGCGCCAGCAGCTTGAGCCAGCCCACAGATACGCAGTATTTT. The rearrangement joins TRBV5-1 to TRBJ2-3, with unresolved D. Trimming took off 1 base at V and 2 bases at J, with 8 bases between the two ends. There are 14 residues in the CDR3. Germline V gene sequence: CDR1 SGHRS, CDR2 YFSETQ.

CDR3 coding DNA: TGTGCCAGCAGCTTCTCCTTGGACCCAGATACGCAGTATTTT. It encodes CASSFSLDPDTQYF. The chain links TRBV7-9 to TRBJ2-3; no reliable D call. This CDR3 is 14 amino acids long. Germline assignment: CDR1 SEHNR and CDR2 FQNEAQ (reference sequence). Trimming left V 3 bases short and J 4 bases short, with 11 bases between.

In its sample, this clonotype was seen a few times. The rearrangement links TRBV29-1 to TRBJ2-1, with unresolved D. CDR1 is SQVTM and CDR2 is ANQGSEA in the germline V gene. The CDR3 totals 13 residues. Trimming left V 4 bases short and J 1 base short, with 8 bases between. This CDR3 is CSVVRRSYNEQFF. The CDR3 coding sequence is TGCAGCGTTGTCAGACGGTCCTACAATGAGCAGTTCTTC.

This chain connects TRBV25-1 to TRBJ2-6; TRBD2 agrees at 7 bases. Germline V lookup: CDR1 MGHDK, CDR2 SYGVNS. The J segment lost 4 bases and the V segment lost 8 bases, leaving 2 bases of the junction unmatched. The CDR3 extends over 13 amino acids. In nucleotides, the CDR3 is TGTGCCAGCGGGGGGGTCGGGGCCAACGTCCTGACTTTC. The encoded protein is CASGGVGANVLTF.

The V gene is TRBV7-2, the J gene TRBJ2-7, with D perhaps TRBD2 (6 bases). Trimming shortened V by 5 bases and J by 1 base, and 15 bases separated the two germline ends. CDR3 size: 15 residues. The V gene's germline CDR1 is SGHTA and CDR2 FQGNSA. The DNA of the CDR3 is TGTGCCAGCAGCCCTAGCAGGAGGGTTTCCTACGAGCAGTACTTC. Amino acid sequence: CASSPSRRVSYEQYF. Filled out from reference TRBV7-2 and TRBJ2-7, the complete variable domain reads GAGVSQSPSNKVTEKGKDVELRCDPISGHTALYWYRQSLGQGLEFLIYFQGNSAPDKSGLPSDRFSAERTGGSVSTLTIQRTQQEDSAVYLCASSPSRRVSYEQYFGPGTRLTVT.

This sequence joins TRBV11-2 and TRBJ2-3, with TRBD2 identical over 10 bases. This CDR3 spans 17 amino acids. The germline CDR1 and CDR2 sequences are SGHAT and FQNNGV. Trimming cost V 0 bases and J 1 base; bases outside gene matches: 4. In nucleotides, the CDR3 is TGTGCCAGCAGCTTAGATAGTCTAGCGGGGGGCACAGATACGCAGTATTTT. Encoded protein: CASSLDSLAGGTDTQYF.